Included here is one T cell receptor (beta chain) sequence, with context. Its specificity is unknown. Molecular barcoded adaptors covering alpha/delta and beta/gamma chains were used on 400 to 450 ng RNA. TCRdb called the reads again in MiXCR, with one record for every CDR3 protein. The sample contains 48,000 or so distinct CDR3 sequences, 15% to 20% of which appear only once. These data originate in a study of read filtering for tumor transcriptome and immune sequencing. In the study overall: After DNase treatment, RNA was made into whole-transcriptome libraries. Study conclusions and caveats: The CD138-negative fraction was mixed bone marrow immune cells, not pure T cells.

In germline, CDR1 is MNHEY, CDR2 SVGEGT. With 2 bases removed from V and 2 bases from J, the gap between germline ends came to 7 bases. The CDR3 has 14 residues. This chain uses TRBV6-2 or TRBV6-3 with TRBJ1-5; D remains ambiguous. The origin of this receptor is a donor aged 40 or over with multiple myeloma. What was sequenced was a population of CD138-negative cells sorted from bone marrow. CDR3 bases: TGTGCCAGCAGTTACGGGAGGGGCAATCAGCCCCAGCATTTT. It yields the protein CASSYGRGNQPQHF.